This TCR beta chain derives from a study of T-cell reconstitution after alpha-beta-depleted transplantation in children. Regarding the study as a whole: Reportedly, alpha-beta T cells present about two months post-transplant originated from several hundred expanded clones of graft origin.

Per the germline V gene, CDR1 is MGHDK and CDR2 is SYGVNS. With 10 bases removed from V and 2 bases from J, the gap between germline ends came to 6 bases. The CDR3 consists of 12 residues. Preparation of the TCRbeta library was carried out with unique molecular identifiers. TCRdb itself ran the PCR reads through MiXCR, one entry per CDR3 protein. Here the sample spans 200,000 to 300,000 distinct CDR3 sequences, roughly 26% being singletons. Notes on this clonotype: Its antigen is not known.

The source was PBMCs, collected before TCRalphabeta/CD19-depleted stem cell transplant. The gene calls are TRBV25-1 and TRBJ2-6; no definite D call. The sequence derives from a girl aged 2 to 10 with Fanconi anemia, due to receive a stem cell transplant. The CDR3 region has the DNA TGTGCCATGGGCCCTGGGGCCAACGTCCTGACTTTC. Encoded protein: CAMGPGANVLTF.